These 21 T cell receptor beta chains originate from one sample sequenced in a study of cytomegalovirus exposure and HLA in healthy donors. Researchers ran the PCR with 60 Vbeta and 13 Jbeta primers. The method was immunoSEQ multiplex PCR; TCRdb's version includes in-frame clones alone and lacks a portion of them. The sample shows 150,000 to 200,000 clones, more than 75% of them seen only once. Sequences were obtained from PBMCs. The receptors come from a girl between 10 and 17 years old in good health and CMV-seropositive.

The V and J genes are TRBV5-4 and TRBJ1-4; 11 bases match TRBD1. Germline V gives CDR1 SGHNT, CDR2 YYREEE (reference sequence). The CDR3 loop spans 15 amino acids. V trimming: 3 bases; J trimming: 2 bases; junction bases outside the gene matches: 0. The CDR3 loop reads CASSWTGGTNEKLFF. The CDR3 bases are TGTGCCAGCAGCTGGACAGGGGGCACTAATGAAAAACTGTTTTTT.

V and J are TRBV18 and TRBJ1-1, with D perhaps TRBD1 (5 bases). Trimming pared 4 bases from V and 3 bases from J, leaving 15 bases between. There are 15 residues in the CDR3. CDR1 and CDR2 from the germline V gene are KGHSH and LQKENI. The CDR3 nucleotides read TGTGCCAGCTCACTCAGGGATCGGCCCGACACTGAAGCTTTCTTT. This encodes CASSLRDRPDTEAFF.

V gene TRBV10-2 combines with J gene TRBJ2-5; TRBD2 matches 13 bases. The CDR3 runs 14 residues. The ends lost 8 bases at V and 6 bases at J; junction bases unmatched: 6. In germline, CDR1 is WSHSY, CDR2 SAAADI. The CDR3 sequence is CASGTSGGAKTQYF. Here the CDR3 DNA reads TGCGCCAGCGGAACTAGCGGGGGGGCAAAGACCCAGTACTTC.

This chain connects TRBV7-2 to TRBJ2-7; D call uncertain. The CDR3 runs 15 residues. The germline CDR1 and CDR2 sequences are SGHTA and FQGNSA. Trimming removed 5 bases from V and 3 bases from J, with 17 bases in between. The CDR3 loop reads CASSPRSAPIYEQYF. The CDR3 nucleotides read TGTGCCAGCAGCCCTCGGTCAGCGCCCATCTACGAGCAGTACTTC.

The chain couples TRBV7-9 to TRBJ2-7; D gene unclear. Trimming took 8 bases from V and 6 from J, leaving 20 bases between them. The germline gives CDR1 SEHNR, CDR2 FQNEAQ (reference sequence). CDR3 length: 14 residues. The chain's CDR3 is CASAPSGALGEQYF. In DNA, the CDR3 is TGTGCCAGCGCACCGTCGGGTGCATTGGGCGAGCAGTACTTC.

V usage is TRBV2 and J usage is TRBJ1-2; 7 bases map to TRBD1. The CDR3 length is 13 residues. The germline V gene has CDR1 SNHLY and CDR2 FYNNEI. The junction had 6 bases not matched to a gene; V was cut back by 7 bases and J by 4 bases. The CDR3 bases are TGTGCCAGCAATGGAGGACAGGTCTATGGCTACACCTTC. It translates to CASNGGQVYGYTF. Drawing the rest from reference TRBV2 and TRBJ1-2, the complete variable domain is EPEVTQTPSHQVTQMGQEVILRCVPISNHLYFYWYRQILGQKVEFLVSFYNNEISEKSEIFDDQFSVERPDGSNFTLKIRSTKLEDSAMYFCASNGGQVYGYTFGSGTRLTVV.

The rearrangement links TRBV5-1 to TRBJ1-2; 7 nucleotides match TRBD1. Germline V gene data show CDR1 as SGHRS and CDR2 as YFSETQ. The V and J ends lost 4 bases and 8 bases, in that order; junction bases with no gene match: 17. The CDR3 has 16 amino acids. The CDR3: CASSLTGAREIGGYTF. DNA of the CDR3: TGCGCCAGCAGCCTCACAGGGGCCCGGGAGATAGGAGGCTACACCTTC.

The count of this clone is one. The gene calls are TRBV15 and TRBJ1-4; 10 bases agree with TRBD1. J was trimmed by 2 bases and V by 5 bases; bases with no gene match: 5. Germline CDR1 LNHNV, CDR2 YYDKDF (reference sequence). The CDR3 loop spans 16 amino acids. The CDR3 nucleotides are TGTGCCACCAGCCCTCGGACAGGGGGGACTAATGAAAAACTGTTTTTT. This gives the protein CATSPRTGGTNEKLFF. Complete variable domain (other parts from reference TRBV15 and TRBJ1-4): DAMVIQNPRYQVTQFGKPVTLSCSQTLNHNVMYWYQQKSSQAPKLLFHYYDKDFNNEADTPDNFQSRRPNTSFCFLDIRSPGLGDTAMYLCATSPRTGGTNEKLFFGSGTQLSVL.

Concerning this clone: The sample holds other DNA sequences that translate to the same CDR3. The V and J genes are TRBV5-1 and TRBJ1-1; TRBD1 matches at 7 bases. This CDR3 has 14 residues. Germline V CDR1 and CDR2: SGHRS, YFSETQ. V lost 4 bases, J lost 2 bases, and 5 bases stayed unmatched. The CDR3 DNA follows: TGCGCCAGCAGCGAGGGACAGCCTAACACTGAAGCTTTCTTT. This codes for CASSEGQPNTEAFF. The full variable domain, completed using reference TRBV5-1 and TRBJ1-1, is KAGVTQTPRYLIKTRGQQVTLSCSPISGHRSVSWYQQTPGQGLQFLFEYFSETQRNKGNFPGRFSGRQFSNSRSEMNVSTLELGDSALYLCASSEGQPNTEAFFGQGTRLTVV.

The chain couples TRBV10-3 to TRBJ2-1; D possibly corresponds to TRBD1 (5 bases). The CDR3 contains 13 residues. Germline CDR1 reads ENHRY; CDR2 reads SYGVKD. V shed 4 bases and J shed 8 bases, with 12 bases lying between them. CDR3 in DNA: TGTGCCATCAGTGGTTCAGGGCACGATGAGCAGTTCTTC. The encoded protein is CAISGSGHDEQFF.

The CDR3 loop reads CASSPDRGPYEQYF. The DNA for the CDR3 is TGCGCCAGCAGCCCGGACAGGGGTCCCTACGAGCAGTACTTC. J is TRBJ2-7 and V is TRBV5-1; TRBD1 agrees at 9 bases. This CDR3 has 14 amino acids. Germline CDR1 and CDR2: SGHRS and YFSETQ. Trimming removed 4 bases from V and 2 bases from J; junction bases left unmatched: 4.

As to this clone: An end of the junction differs from the germline gene, which may be a read error. CDR3 protein: CASSLTYRASGSTIYF. The CDR3 DNA follows: TGTGCCAGCAGTCTTACCTACAGGGCCTCTGGAAGCACCATATATTTT. This chain joins TRBV27 and TRBJ1-3, with D tentatively TRBD1 (6 bases). This CDR3 has 16 amino acids. CDR1 is MNHEY and CDR2 is SMNVEV in the germline V gene (reference sequence).

This chain links TRBV5-1 with TRBJ2-1; D perhaps matches TRBD2 (7 bases). The CDR3 runs 17 residues. V was clipped by 4 bases and J by 4 bases, with 21 bases between them. The germline V gene encodes CDR1 SGHRS and CDR2 YFSETQ. CDR3 in amino acids: CASSAGPGGQGYNEQFF. The CDR3, as DNA: TGCGCCAGCAGCGCCGGGCCCGGGGGGCAGGGGTACAATGAGCAGTTCTTC. Full variable domain (rest looked up from reference TRBV5-1 and TRBJ2-1): KAGVTQTPRYLIKTRGQQVTLSCSPISGHRSVSWYQQTPGQGLQFLFEYFSETQRNKGNFPGRFSGRQFSNSRSEMNVSTLELGDSALYLCASSAGPGGQGYNEQFFGPGTRLTVL.

The rearrangement joins TRBV7-2 to TRBJ2-1; 7 bases line up with TRBD2. Trimming took 2 bases from V and 3 from J; bases not matched to a gene: 4. Germline CDR1 and CDR2: SGHTA and FQGNSA. The CDR3 extends over 15 amino acids. The DNA of the CDR3 is TGTGCCAGCAGCTTAAGCAGCGGGATCTACAATGAGCAGTTCTTC. Translating it yields CASSLSSGIYNEQFF.

J is TRBJ1-5 and V is TRBV4-1; the match to TRBD1 covers 7 bases. The CDR3 contains 19 residues. V shed 0 bases, J shed 4 bases, and the junction held 15 bases outside the gene matches. The germline gives CDR1 MGHRA, CDR2 YSYEKL. The CDR3 sequence is CASSQDLEGADLRNQPQHF. The CDR3 nucleotides are TGCGCCAGCAGCCAAGATCTAGAGGGGGCGGACTTGAGGAATCAGCCCCAGCATTTT.

This chain connects TRBV5-5 to TRBJ1-2, with D unresolved. The V end lost 3 bases, the J end lost 0 bases, and 6 bases lay between the germline ends. There are 13 residues in the CDR3. Germline V gene sequence: CDR1 SGHKS, CDR2 YYEKEE (reference sequence). The CDR3 DNA follows: TGTGCCAGCAGCTCTGGGCCTAACTATGGCTACACCTTC. It codes for CASSSGPNYGYTF.

The chain combines TRBV6-4 with TRBJ2-2, with TRBD1 identical over 10 bases. V lost 2 bases and J lost 6; bases outside the gene matches: 3. Germline V gene lookup returns CDR1 MRHNA and CDR2 SNTAGT. This CDR3 has 15 amino acids. Here the CDR3 DNA reads TGTGCCAGCAGTGACGCGGGACAGGGGTCCGGGGAGCTGTTTTTT. Its translation is CASSDAGQGSGELFF.

The chain joins TRBV29-1 to TRBJ2-3; 7 nucleotides agree with TRBD2. Germline V lookup: CDR1 SQVTM, CDR2 ANQGSEA. Losses at the gene ends were 2 bases for V and 11 bases for J; bases not matched to a gene: 7. The CDR3 runs to 12 residues. The CDR3 loop is CSVETSWGGQYF. DNA for the CDR3: TGCAGCGTTGAAACCTCTTGGGGGGGGCAGTATTTT.

The CDR3 loop is CASSSDRDYQETQYF. The CDR3 DNA reads as TGTGCCAGCAGCTCGGATAGGGACTACCAAGAGACCCAGTACTTC. The V gene is TRBV5-4, the J gene TRBJ2-5; maybe TRBD2 (6 bases). V lost 3 bases to trimming and J lost 0 bases, with 12 bases between them. This CDR3 contains 15 residues. Per the germline V gene, CDR1 is SGHNT and CDR2 is YYREEE (reference sequence).

The V call is TRBV15, the J call TRBJ2-7; D is unclear. The V and J ends lost 0 bases and 0 bases respectively, with 9 bases between them. The V gene's germline CDR1 is LNHNV and CDR2 YYDKDF (reference sequence). The CDR3 sequence is 15 residues long. DNA of the CDR3: TGTGCCACCAGCAGAGATGTGCCAGTCTCCTACGAGCAGTACTTC. Its translation is CATSRDVPVSYEQYF.

The chain employs TRBV28 and TRBJ1-4; D perhaps matches TRBD1 (6 bases). V was clipped by 3 bases and J by 2 bases, with 7 bases between them. In germline, CDR1 is MDHEN, CDR2 SYDVKM. The CDR3 is 14 residues long. Here the CDR3 reads CASSFGGTNEKLFF. The CDR3 nucleotides read TGTGCCAGCAGTTTTGGGGGCACTAATGAAAAACTGTTTTTT. The full variable domain, in which reference TRBV28 and TRBJ1-4 provide the parts outside the CDR3, is DVKVTQSSRYLVKRTGEKVFLECVQDMDHENMFWYRQDPGLGLRLIYFSYDVKMKEKGDIPEGYSVSREKKERFSLILESASTNQTSMYLCASSFGGTNEKLFFGSGTQLSVL.